A few counts support the clone carrying this TCR beta chain. Its specificity is unknown. CDR3-region Arm-PCR and iRepertoire HTBI primers produced the TCR beta libraries. In the authors' methods: Samples revealed roughly 60 TRBV and 14 TRBJ segments. TCRdb itself ran the multiplex PCR reads through MiXCR, one entry per CDR3 protein. Clone size and V and J calls follow TCRdb, not the original study. The data contain about 400,000 distinct CDR3 sequences, less than 25% of them singletons. Time point denoted: persistent/refractory GD, antithyroid drugs over 5 years with positive TRAb. PBMC RNA was the source of the TCR library. The source of the sample is a study of regulatory T cells in long-lasting Graves disease. Study context: Persistence in Graves' disease denoted antithyroid drug use beyond 5 years alongside positive TSH receptor antibodies.

Study-wide results and caveats: Under persistent disease, TRBV28, TRBJ1-2 and TRBJ2-5 were used preferentially.

Germline loops: CDR1 LNHDA, CDR2 SQIVND (reference sequence). The CDR3 totals 15 residues. Trimming took off 3 bases at V and 0 bases at J, with 12 bases between the two ends. The chain combines TRBV19 with TRBJ2-7; TRBD2 might be the D (5 bases). This specimen consisted of peripheral blood mononuclear cells (PBMCs), obtained when the disease was refractory, from a patient treated with antithyroid drugs. This sequence originates from a female donor with Graves disease. CDR3 loop: CASSMFGESSYEQYF. In DNA form, the CDR3 reads TGTGCCAGTAGTATGTTCGGGGAGAGCTCCTACGAGCAGTACTTC.